This T cell receptor (beta chain) was obtained from a study of Tregs in tolerant kidney transplant recipients. Whole-study context: An approximately 3-day belatacept mixed lymphocyte reaction, sometimes plus 5-day graft donor restimulation, preceded CD4+CD25+CD127- sorting. Study-level findings and limits: This study did not directly address biological reproducibility.

This CDR3 has 11 amino acids. CDR1 is MNHEY, CDR2 SVGAGI, per germline. Trimming shortened V by 5 bases and J by 7 bases, and 9 bases separated the two germline ends. In the case of this clone: Its antigen is undetermined.

Here immunoSEQ multiplex PCR was the method, and the copy in TCRdb shows in-frame clones only, minus some. The sample consists of about 2,800 clones, 40% of them appearing once. Sequencing was carried out using Tregs from blood cultured with allogeneic cells. This sequence joins TRBV6-5 and TRBJ2-7; a weak D match, TRBD2 (6 bases). This receptor was taken from a human donor in good health. CDR3 nucleotide sequence: TGTGCCAGCAGTATTCGGGGGGAGCAGTACTTC. It encodes CASSIRGEQYF.